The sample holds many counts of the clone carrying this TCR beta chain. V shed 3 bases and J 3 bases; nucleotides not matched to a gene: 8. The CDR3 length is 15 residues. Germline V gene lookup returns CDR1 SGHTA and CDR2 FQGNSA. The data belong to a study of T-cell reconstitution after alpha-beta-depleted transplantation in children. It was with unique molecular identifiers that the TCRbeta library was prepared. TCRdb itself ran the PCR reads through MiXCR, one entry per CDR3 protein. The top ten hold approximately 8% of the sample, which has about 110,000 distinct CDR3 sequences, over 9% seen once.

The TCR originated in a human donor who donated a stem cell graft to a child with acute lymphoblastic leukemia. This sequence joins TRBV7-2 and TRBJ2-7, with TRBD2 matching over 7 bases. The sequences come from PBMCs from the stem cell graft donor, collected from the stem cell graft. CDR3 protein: CASSFLFRGDYEQYF. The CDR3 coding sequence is TGTGCCAGCAGCTTCCTCTTTCGGGGGGACTACGAGCAGTACTTC.